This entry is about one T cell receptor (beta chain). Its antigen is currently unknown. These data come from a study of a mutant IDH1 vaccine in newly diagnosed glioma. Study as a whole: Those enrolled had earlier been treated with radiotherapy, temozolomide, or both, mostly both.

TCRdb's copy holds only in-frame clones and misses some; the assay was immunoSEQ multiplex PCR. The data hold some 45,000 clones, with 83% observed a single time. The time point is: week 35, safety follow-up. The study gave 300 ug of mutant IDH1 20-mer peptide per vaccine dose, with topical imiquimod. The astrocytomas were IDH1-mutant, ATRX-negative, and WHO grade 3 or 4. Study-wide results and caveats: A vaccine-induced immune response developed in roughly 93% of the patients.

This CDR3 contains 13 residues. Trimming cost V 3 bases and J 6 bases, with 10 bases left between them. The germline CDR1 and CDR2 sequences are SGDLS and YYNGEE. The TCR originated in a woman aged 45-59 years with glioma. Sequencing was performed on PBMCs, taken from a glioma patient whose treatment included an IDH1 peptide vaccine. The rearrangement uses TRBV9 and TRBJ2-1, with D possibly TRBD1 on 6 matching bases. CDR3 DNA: TGTGCCAGCAGCGACAGGGTGTTCAATGAGCAGTTCTTC. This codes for CASSDRVFNEQFF.